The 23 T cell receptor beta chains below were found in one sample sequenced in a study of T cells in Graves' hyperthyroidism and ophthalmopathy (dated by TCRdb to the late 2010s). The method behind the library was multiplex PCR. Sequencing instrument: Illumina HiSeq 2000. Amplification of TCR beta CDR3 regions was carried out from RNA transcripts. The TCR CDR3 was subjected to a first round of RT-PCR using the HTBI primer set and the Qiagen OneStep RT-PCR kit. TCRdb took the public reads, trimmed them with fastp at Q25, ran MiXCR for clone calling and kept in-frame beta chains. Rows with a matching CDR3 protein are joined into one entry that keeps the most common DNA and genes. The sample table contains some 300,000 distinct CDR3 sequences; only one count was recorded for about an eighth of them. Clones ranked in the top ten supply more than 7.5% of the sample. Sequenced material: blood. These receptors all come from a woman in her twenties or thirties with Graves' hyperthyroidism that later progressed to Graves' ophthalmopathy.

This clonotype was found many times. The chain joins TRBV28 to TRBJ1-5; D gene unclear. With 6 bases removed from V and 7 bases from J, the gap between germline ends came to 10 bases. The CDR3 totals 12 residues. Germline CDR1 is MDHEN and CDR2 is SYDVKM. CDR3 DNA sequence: TGTGCCAGCAGGACCGGGGAGCAGCCCCAGCATTTT. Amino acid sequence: CASRTGEQPQHF.

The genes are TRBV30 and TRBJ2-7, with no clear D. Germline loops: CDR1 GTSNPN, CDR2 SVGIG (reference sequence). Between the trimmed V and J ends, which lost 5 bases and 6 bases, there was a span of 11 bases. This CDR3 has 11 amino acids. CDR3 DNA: TGTGCCTGGGGTACGGTTGGCGAGCAGTACTTC. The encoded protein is CAWGTVGEQYF.

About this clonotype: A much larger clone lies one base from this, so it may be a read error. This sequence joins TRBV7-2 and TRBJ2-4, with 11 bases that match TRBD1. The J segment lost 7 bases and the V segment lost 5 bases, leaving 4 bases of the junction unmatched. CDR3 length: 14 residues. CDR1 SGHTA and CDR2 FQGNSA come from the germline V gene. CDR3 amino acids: CASSKDRGPNIQYF. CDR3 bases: TGTGCCAGCAGCAAGGACAGGGGGCCGAACATTCAGTACTTC.

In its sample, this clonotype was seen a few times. The CDR3 DNA reads as TGTGCCAGCAGCTCTACCCCATCTGGGGCCAACGTCCTGACTTTC. Its protein product is CASSSTPSGANVLTF. The chain uses TRBV28 and TRBJ2-6; no definite D call. Trimming stripped 6 bases from V and 1 base from J, with 10 bases between. Germline-derived CDR1 and CDR2 are MDHEN and SYDVKM. The CDR3 is 15 amino acids.

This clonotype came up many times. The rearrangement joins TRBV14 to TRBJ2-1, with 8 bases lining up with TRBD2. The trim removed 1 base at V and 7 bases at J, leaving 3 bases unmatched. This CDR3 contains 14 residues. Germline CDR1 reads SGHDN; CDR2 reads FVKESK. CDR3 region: CASSQGGGRNEQFF. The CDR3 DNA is TGTGCCAGCAGCCAAGGAGGCGGGAGGAATGAGCAGTTCTTC.

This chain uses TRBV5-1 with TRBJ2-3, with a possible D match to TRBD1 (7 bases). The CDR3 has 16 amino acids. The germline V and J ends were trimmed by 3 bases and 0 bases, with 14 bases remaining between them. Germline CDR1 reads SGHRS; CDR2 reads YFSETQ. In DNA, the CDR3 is TGCGCCAGCAGCTGGCGGGACAGAACTAGCACAGATACGCAGTATTTT. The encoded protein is CASSWRDRTSTDTQYF.

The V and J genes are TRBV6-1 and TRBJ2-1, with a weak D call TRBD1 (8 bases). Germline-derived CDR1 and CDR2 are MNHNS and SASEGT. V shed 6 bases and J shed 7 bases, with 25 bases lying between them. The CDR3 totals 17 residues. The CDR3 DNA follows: TGTGCCAGCAGCTCAGGGGGCGGTGCGGGAGCAGGGAATGAGCAGTTCTTC. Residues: CASSSGGGAGAGNEQFF.

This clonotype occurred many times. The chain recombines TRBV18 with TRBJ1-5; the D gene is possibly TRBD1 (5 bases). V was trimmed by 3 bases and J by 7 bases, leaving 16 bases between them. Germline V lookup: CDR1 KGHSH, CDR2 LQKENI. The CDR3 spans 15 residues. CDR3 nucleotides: TGTGCCAGCTCACCCGGGACGGGGACGGGGCAGCCCCAGCATTTT. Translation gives CASSPGTGTGQPQHF.

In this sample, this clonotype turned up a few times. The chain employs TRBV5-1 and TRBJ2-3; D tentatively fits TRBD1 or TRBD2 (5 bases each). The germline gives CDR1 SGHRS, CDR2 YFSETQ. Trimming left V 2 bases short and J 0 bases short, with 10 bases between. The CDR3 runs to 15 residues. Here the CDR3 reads CASSFVGESTDTQYF. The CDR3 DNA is TGCGCCAGCAGCTTTGTAGGGGAGAGCACAGATACGCAGTATTTT. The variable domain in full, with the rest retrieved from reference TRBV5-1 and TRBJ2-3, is KAGVTQTPRYLIKTRGQQVTLSCSPISGHRSVSWYQQTPGQGLQFLFEYFSETQRNKGNFPGRFSGRQFSNSRSEMNVSTLELGDSALYLCASSFVGESTDTQYFGPGTRLTVL.

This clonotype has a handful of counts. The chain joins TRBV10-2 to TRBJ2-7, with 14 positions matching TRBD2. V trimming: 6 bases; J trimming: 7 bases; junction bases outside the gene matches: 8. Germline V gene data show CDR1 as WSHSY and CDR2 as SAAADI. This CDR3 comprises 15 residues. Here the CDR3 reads CASSRPGLAGGEQYF. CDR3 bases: TGCGCCAGCAGCAGACCTGGACTAGCGGGAGGAGAGCAGTACTTC.

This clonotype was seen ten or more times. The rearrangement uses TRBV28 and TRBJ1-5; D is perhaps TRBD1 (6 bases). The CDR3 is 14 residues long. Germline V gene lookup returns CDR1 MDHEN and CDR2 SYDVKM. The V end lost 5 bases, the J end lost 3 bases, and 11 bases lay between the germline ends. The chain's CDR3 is CASSLQGDNQPQHF. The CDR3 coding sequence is TGTGCCAGCAGTCTACAGGGAGACAATCAGCCCCAGCATTTT. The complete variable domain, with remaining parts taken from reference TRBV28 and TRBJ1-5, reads DVKVTQSSRYLVKRTGEKVFLECVQDMDHENMFWYRQDPGLGLRLIYFSYDVKMKEKGDIPEGYSVSREKKERFSLILESASTNQTSMYLCASSLQGDNQPQHFGDGTRLSIL.

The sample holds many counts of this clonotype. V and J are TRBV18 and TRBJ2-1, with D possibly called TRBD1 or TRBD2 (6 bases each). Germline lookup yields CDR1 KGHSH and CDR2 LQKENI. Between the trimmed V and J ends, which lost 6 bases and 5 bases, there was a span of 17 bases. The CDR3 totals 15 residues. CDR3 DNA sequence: TGTGCCAGCTCCACACTAGGGGGGCGCGACAATGAGCAGTTCTTC. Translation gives CASSTLGGRDNEQFF.

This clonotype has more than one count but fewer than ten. The CDR3: CASSVGTGGEQYF. CDR3 coding DNA: TGTGCCAGCAGTGTCGGGACAGGGGGCGAGCAGTACTTC. V usage is TRBV6-1 and J usage is TRBJ2-7; 11 nucleotides agree with TRBD1. The CDR3 runs 13 residues. V lost 4 bases to trimming and J lost 6 bases; unmatched junction nucleotides: 2. CDR1 is MNHNS and CDR2 is SASEGT in the germline V gene.

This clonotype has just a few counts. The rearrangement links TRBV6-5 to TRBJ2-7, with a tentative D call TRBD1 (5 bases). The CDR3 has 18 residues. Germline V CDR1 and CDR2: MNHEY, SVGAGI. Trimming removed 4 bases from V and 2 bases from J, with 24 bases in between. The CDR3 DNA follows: TGTGCCAGCAGTTCGTTTACAGGCTCCCTCATTGTTCCCTACGAGCAGTACTTC. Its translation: CASSSFTGSLIVPYEQYF.

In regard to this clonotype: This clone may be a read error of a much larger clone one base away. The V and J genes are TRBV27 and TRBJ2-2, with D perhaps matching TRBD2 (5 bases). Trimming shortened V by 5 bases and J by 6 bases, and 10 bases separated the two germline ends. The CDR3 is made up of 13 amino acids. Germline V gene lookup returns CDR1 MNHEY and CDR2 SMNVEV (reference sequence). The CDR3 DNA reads TGTGCCAGCAGTCCAAAGGGAGCCGGGGAGCTGTTTTTT. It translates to CASSPKGAGELFF.

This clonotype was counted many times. Here the CDR3 DNA reads TGTGCCAGCAGTGACGGATATAGCAATCAGCCCCAGCATTTT. Translating it yields CASSDGYSNQPQHF. The chain is built from TRBV6-1 and TRBJ1-5, with D hard to call. Per germline, CDR1 MNHNS and CDR2 SASEGT. Trimming removed 3 bases from V and 0 bases from J, with 6 bases in between. The CDR3 is made up of 14 amino acids.

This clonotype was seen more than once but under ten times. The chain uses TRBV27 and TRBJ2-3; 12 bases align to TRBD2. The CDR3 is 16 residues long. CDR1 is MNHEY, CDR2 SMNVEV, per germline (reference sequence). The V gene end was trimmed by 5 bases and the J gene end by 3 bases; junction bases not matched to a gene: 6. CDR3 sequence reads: CASSPLGTSGTDTQYF. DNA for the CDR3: TGTGCCAGCAGTCCATTGGGGACTAGCGGGACAGATACGCAGTATTTT.

The CDR3 is CASSQAGYNEQFF. The DNA of the CDR3 is TGTGCCAGCAGCCAAGCGGGCTACAATGAGCAGTTCTTC. This chain links TRBV14 with TRBJ2-1, with D unclear. This CDR3 is 13 amino acids long. V lost 1 base and J 3 bases, leaving 4 bases between the germline ends. CDR1 is SGHDN, CDR2 FVKESK, per germline.

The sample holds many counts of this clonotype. The CDR3 sequence: CASTPRSSGSYEQYF. CDR3 nucleotides: TGTGCCAGCACCCCAAGATCATCTGGCTCCTACGAGCAGTACTTC. V is TRBV7-9 and J is TRBJ2-7; D not certain. The length of the CDR3 is 15 residues. Germline CDR1 reads SEHNR; CDR2 reads FQNEAQ (reference sequence). Trimming cost V 7 bases and J 0 bases, with 16 bases left between them.

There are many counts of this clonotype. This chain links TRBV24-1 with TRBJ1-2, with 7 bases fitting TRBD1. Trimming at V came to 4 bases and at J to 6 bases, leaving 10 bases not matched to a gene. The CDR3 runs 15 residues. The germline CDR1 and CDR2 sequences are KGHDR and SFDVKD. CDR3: CATSEGGTVSHGYTF. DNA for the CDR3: TGTGCCACCAGTGAAGGAGGGACAGTTAGTCATGGCTACACCTTC.

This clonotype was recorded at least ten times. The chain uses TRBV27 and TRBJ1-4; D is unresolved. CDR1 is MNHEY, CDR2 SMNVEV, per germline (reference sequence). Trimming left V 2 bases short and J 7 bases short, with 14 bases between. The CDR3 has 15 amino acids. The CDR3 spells CASSLAGFRSEKLFF. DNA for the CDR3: TGTGCCAGCAGTTTAGCCGGGTTCAGGAGTGAAAAACTGTTTTTT.

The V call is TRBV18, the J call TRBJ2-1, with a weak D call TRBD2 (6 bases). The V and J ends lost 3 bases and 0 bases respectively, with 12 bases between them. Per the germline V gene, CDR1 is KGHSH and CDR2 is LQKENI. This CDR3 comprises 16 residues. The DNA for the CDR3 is TGTGCCAGCTCACCGATGAGGCGGGACTCCTACAATGAGCAGTTCTTC. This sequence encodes CASSPMRRDSYNEQFF.

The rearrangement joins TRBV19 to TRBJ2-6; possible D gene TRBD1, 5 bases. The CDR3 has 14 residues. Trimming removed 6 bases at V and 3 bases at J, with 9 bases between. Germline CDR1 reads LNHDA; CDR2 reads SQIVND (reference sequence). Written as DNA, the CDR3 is TGTGCCAGTAGCCAGGGCGGTGGGGCCAACGTCCTGACTTTC. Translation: CASSQGGGANVLTF.